Following are 4 T cell receptor beta chains from one sample sequenced in a study of blood T cell repertoires in COVID-19. Sequencing was performed with immunoSEQ multiplex PCR; in TCRdb, only in-frame clones are kept and a portion is missing. Of 100,000 to 150,000 clones detected, around 90% appear once; the ten largest clones hold roughly 8.2%. Sequencing was carried out using peripheral blood. The receptor source for this set is a human donor in a cohort sampled during active COVID-19.

The V call is TRBV24-1, the J call TRBJ2-1, with D maybe TRBD2 (7 bases). Looked up from germline, CDR1 is KGHDR and CDR2 is SFDVKD. CDR3 length: 14 amino acids. V was shortened by 10 bases and J by 1 base, with 13 bases between the two germline ends. The CDR3 DNA reads as TGTGCCACGGGGCGGGGGCTTTCCTACAATGAGCAGTTCTTC. Translation gives CATGRGLSYNEQFF.

V is TRBV6-4 and J is TRBJ2-5, with D perhaps TRBD2 (5 bases). Deletions cut 6 bases from V and 0 bases from J, with 11 bases between. CDR3 length: 14 amino acids. The germline CDR1 and CDR2 sequences are MRHNA and SNTAGT. This CDR3 is CASSPDGNQETQYF. In DNA form, the CDR3 reads TGTGCCAGCAGCCCCGACGGGAACCAAGAGACCCAGTACTTC.

The chain is built from TRBV28 and TRBJ2-7; D is perhaps TRBD1 (5 bases). This CDR3 has 15 amino acids. Germline V CDR1 and CDR2: MDHEN, SYDVKM. V was cut by 7 bases and J by 2 bases, with 18 bases left in between. In DNA, the CDR3 is TGTGCCAGCACCCACCTGGGGCGGTCCCCCTACGAGCAGTACTTC. Residues: CASTHLGRSPYEQYF.

V gene TRBV6-6 combines with J gene TRBJ2-7; 10 nucleotides align to TRBD1. V was pared by 5 bases and J by 5 bases, with 15 bases of the junction left unmatched. The CDR3 sequence is 17 residues long. In germline, CDR1 is MNHNY, CDR2 SVGAGI (reference sequence). CDR3 in DNA: TGTGCCAGCAGTAGATCCACCGGGACAGGGGAGGTGGACGAGCAGTACTTC. It is translated as CASSRSTGTGEVDEQYF.